Here is one T cell receptor beta chain with its context. V shed 0 bases, J shed 10 bases, and the junction held 2 bases outside the gene matches. The CDR3 is 13 residues long. CDR1 GTSNPN and CDR2 SVGIG come from the germline V gene (reference sequence). These data are taken from a study of blood T cell repertoires in COVID-19. The wider study: T cells, B-cell-depleted T cells, or PBMCs provided the cDNA or gDNA that served as material.

In the original workflow: Reference gene primer amplification gave nucleated cell count estimates. Libraries were prepared by immunoSEQ multiplex PCR; TCRdb keeps only in-frame clonotypes and omits some of them. For V, J and clone size, that table is used; D and trimming come from the DNA. The data hold 60,000 or so clones, with approximately 89% observed a single time. The sequencing sample was made of peripheral blood. The sequence derives from a man aged 55 to 69 with acute or convalescent COVID-19. The V gene is TRBV30, the J gene TRBJ1-6; TRBD1 agrees at 8 bases. DNA of the CDR3: TGTGCCTGGAGTGTAGACAGGGGCTCACCCCTCCACTTT. This gives the protein CAWSVDRGSPLHF.